The present entry profiles one T cell receptor (beta chain) with its context. This sample stems from a study of blood T cell repertoires in COVID-19. Overall study context: Italy, Spain and the United States were the sources of the convalescent and acute COVID-19 samples. Sample material is recorded as cDNA or gDNA derived from T cells, B-cell-depleted T cells, or PBMCs.

In the authors' methods: Reference gene primer amplification yielded estimated nucleated cell counts. TCRdb's copy holds only in-frame clones and misses some; the assay was immunoSEQ multiplex PCR. Clonal size and the V and J genes are those of that table, whereas D and trimming came from the DNA. The sample lists more than 150,000 clones; roughly nine tenths were seen once. In germline, CDR1 is SNHLY, CDR2 FYNNEI. The ends were cut back, 2 bases at V and 4 bases at J, with 8 bases in the middle. This CDR3 region has 13 residues. The sample consisted of peripheral blood. The clonotype comes from a woman aged 40 to 50 with acute or convalescent COVID-19. V is TRBV2 and J is TRBJ1-1; D unclear. CDR3 sequence (DNA): TGTGCCAGCAGTGAATTCCCTCTCACTGAAGCTTTCTTT. Translated: CASSEFPLTEAFF.